The present entry profiles one T cell receptor (beta chain) with its context. Its specificity is not known. Just one base apart from a much larger clone, this may be a read error. This entry is derived from a study of identical twins. After template switching added a universal primer site, the resulting cDNA carried unique molecular identifiers. TCRdb used MiXCR to reprocess the 5' RACE reads, holding one entry per CDR3 protein. The table lists approximately 690,000 distinct CDR3 sequences, approximately 6.1% of them singletons. Whole-study findings and limits: Invariant cells of the MAIT and iNKT types might have partly distorted the zero-insertion analyses. Weaker excess sharing between twins was seen in beta out-of-frame sequences.

The material sequenced was naive T cells sorted from blood. The origin of this receptor is a man younger than 35 in good health.

The CDR3 DNA is TGTGCCAGCAGTGAGCTGAGCGGGTTGAATACTCAAGCTTTCTTT. Translating it yields CASSELSGLNTQAFF. The V and J genes are TRBV6-1 and TRBJ1-1; no definite D call. V dropped 3 bases and J dropped 9 bases, with 20 bases sitting between them. Germline lookup yields CDR1 MNHNS and CDR2 SASEGT. CDR3 length equals 15 residues.